This paragraph reports one TCR beta chain. Germline V CDR1 and CDR2: WNHNN, SYGVQD (reference sequence). The CDR3 length is 16 residues. Losses at the gene ends were 2 bases for V and 9 bases for J; bases not matched to a gene: 11. Under the authors' procedure: Estimated nucleated cell counts came from reference gene primer amplification. Data came from immunoSEQ multiplex PCR; TCRdb stores just in-frame clones and leaves some out. That table furnishes V, J and clone size, whereas the DNA furnished D and trimming. Of about 89,000 clones listed, 88% were seen once; the top ten hold around 0.44%. This entry is derived from a study of blood T cell repertoires in COVID-19. Study background: T cells, B-cell-depleted T cells, or PBMCs provided the cDNA or gDNA that served as material.

The sequencing sample was made of peripheral blood. This receptor was identified in a man aged 55 to 70 with acute or convalescent COVID-19. V is TRBV10-1 and J is TRBJ2-1; 9 nucleotides align to TRBD1. In DNA, the CDR3 is TGCGCCAGCAGTGAGGGGATGAGACAGGGGGAGGGTGAGCAGTTCTTC. Translation gives CASSEGMRQGEGEQFF.